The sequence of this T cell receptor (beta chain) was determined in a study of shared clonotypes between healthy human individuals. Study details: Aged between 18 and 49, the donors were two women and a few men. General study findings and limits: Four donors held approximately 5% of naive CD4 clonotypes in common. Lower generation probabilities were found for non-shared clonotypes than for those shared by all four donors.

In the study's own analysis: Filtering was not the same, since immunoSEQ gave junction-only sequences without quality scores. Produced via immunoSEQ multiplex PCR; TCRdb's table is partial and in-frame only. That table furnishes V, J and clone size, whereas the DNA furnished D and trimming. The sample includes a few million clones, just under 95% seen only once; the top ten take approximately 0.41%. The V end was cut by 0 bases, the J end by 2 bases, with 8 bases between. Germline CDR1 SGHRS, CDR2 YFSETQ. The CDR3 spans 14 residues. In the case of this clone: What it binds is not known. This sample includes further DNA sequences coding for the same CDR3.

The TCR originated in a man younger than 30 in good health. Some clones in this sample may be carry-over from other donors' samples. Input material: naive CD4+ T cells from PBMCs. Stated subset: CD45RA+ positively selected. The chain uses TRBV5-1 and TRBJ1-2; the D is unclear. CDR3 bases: TGCGCCAGCAGCTTGGCCGGGAGAAACTATGGCTACACCTTC. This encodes CASSLAGRNYGYTF.